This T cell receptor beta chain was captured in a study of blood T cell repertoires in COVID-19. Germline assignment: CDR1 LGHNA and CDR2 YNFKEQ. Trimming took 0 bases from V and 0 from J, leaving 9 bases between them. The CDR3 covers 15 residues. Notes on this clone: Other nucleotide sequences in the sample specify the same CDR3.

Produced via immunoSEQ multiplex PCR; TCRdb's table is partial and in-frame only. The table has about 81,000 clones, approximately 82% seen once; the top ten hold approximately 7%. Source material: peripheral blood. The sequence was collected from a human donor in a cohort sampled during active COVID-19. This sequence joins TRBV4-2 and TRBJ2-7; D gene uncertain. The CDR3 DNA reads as TGTGCCAGCAGCCAAGATTTAGGCGGCTCCTACGAGCAGTACTTC. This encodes CASSQDLGGSYEQYF.